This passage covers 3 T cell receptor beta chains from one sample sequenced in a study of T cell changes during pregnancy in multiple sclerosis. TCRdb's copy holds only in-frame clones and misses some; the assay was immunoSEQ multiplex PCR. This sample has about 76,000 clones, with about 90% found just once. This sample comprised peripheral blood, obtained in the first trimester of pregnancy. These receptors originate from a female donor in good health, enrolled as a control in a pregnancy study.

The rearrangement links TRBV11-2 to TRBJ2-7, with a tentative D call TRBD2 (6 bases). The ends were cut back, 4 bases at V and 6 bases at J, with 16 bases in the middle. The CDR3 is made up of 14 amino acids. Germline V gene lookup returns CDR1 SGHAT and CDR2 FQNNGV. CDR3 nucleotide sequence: TGTGCCAGCAGCTACGCGGGAACGCCACTCGAGCAGTACTTC. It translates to CASSYAGTPLEQYF.

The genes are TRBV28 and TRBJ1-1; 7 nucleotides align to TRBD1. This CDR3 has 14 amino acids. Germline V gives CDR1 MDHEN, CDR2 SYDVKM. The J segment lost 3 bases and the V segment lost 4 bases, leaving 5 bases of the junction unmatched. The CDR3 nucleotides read TGTGCCAGCAGTTCAGGGGGGTTTGACACTGAAGCTTTCTTT. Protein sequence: CASSSGGFDTEAFF.

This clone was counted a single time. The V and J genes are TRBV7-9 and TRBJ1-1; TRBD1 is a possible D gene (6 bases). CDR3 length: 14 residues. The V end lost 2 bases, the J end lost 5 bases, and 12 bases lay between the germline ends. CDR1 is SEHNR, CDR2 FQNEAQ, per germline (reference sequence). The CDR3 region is CASSLTGQGTEAFF. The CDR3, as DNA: TGTGCCAGCAGCTTAACAGGGCAGGGAACTGAAGCTTTCTTT.